Listed below are T cell receptor beta chains from one sample, sequenced in a study of blood T cell repertoires in COVID-19. Produced via immunoSEQ multiplex PCR; TCRdb's table is partial and in-frame only. The data contain around 230,000 clones, approximately 88% of them seen just once; the ten biggest clones take up about 9.3%. The sample comprised PBMCs or T cells enriched from blood (not recorded which). These receptors originate from a man aged 18 to 30 with acute COVID-19. Each CDR3 is given without its conserved first and last residue. The D gene is left open where the match is weak.

V: TRBV5-1; D: -; CDR3: ASRILTSSYNEQF
V: TRBV9; D: TRBD2; CDR3: ASSVWGTSESYEQY
V: TRBV7-9; D: TRBD1; CDR3: ASSRRDRDDTQY
V: TRBV5-1; D: TRBD1; CDR3: ASSLKQGDRYNEQF
V: TRBV4-1; D: -; CDR3: ASSQFSGSRYSNQPQH
V: TRBV4-3; D: -; CDR3: ASSQDYELTDTQY
V: TRBV7-2; D: -; CDR3: ASSLYSSGNTIY
V: TRBV7-3; D: TRBD2; CDR3: ASSLTSGRDYEQF
V: TRBV7-9; D: TRBD1; CDR3: ASADRATGNTIY
V: TRBV30; D: TRBD2; CDR3: AWSLLGGTSGYNEQF
V: TRBV7-8; D: TRBD1; CDR3: ASSSTGGNLYGYT
V: TRBV29-1; D: TRBD2; CDR3: SVEGLAGSSYNEQF
V: TRBV5-5; D: -; CDR3: ASSGTGGNAEKLF
V: TRBV9; D: -; CDR3: ASSRMTEDTEAF
V: TRBV24-1; D: TRBD2; CDR3: ATSAGTSGRFHNEQF
V: TRBV27; D: -; CDR3: ASSFRGYQYSNQPQH
V: TRBV27; D: -; CDR3: ASSLSKASRETQY
V: TRBV27; D: TRBD1; CDR3: ASSHTGGWTDTQY
V: TRBV28; D: TRBD2; CDR3: ASSLVLAGDISYEQY
V: TRBV28; D: -; CDR3: ASSSLSYEQY
V: TRBV28; D: -; CDR3: ASSLEISTESNQPQH
V: TRBV28; D: TRBD1; CDR3: ASSTTGGGYEQY
V: TRBV28; D: -; CDR3: ASSLGGRDTEAF
V: TRBV3-1/TRBV3-2; D: TRBD2; CDR3: ASSQARGTRNNEQF
V: TRBV7-2; D: -; CDR3: ASSQRQVSGNTIY
V: TRBV6-5; D: TRBD1; CDR3: ASSKTGGGDTEAF
V: TRBV7-9; D: -; CDR3: ASSSLTGYQETQY
V: TRBV7-2; D: TRBD1; CDR3: ASSSLGQGSYGYT
V: TRBV12-3/TRBV12-4; D: -; CDR3: ASTPGGNTIY
V: TRBV6-5; D: -; CDR3: ASSQNSPLH
V: TRBV5-1; D: TRBD2; CDR3: ASRGLANEQF
V: TRBV10-3; D: -; CDR3: AITEKNVAVPNTEAF